The T cell receptor (beta chain) described here comes from a study of cytomegalovirus exposure and HLA in healthy donors. Study results and caveats: In vitro data verified a few CMV-associated chains as specific for CMV antigens. A later analysis found TCR association rates differed by HLA locus, highest for DRB1 and lowest for HLA-C. Follow-up analysis later connected one missense variant in DCLRE1C with trimming of TCR beta V- and J-genes.

For this clone: The antigen is undetermined.

In the PCR, 60 Vbeta and 13 Jbeta primers were used. Repertoires were generated with immunoSEQ multiplex PCR, while TCRdb's copy carries only in-frame clones and drops some. The table shows around 160,000 clones, with about 75% occurring only once. Germline values: CDR1 MRHNA, CDR2 SNTAGT. The V and J ends lost 3 bases and 4 bases respectively, with 9 bases between them. This CDR3 comprises 13 residues. Sequencing was carried out using PBMCs. V gene TRBV6-4 combines with J gene TRBJ1-2, with D unresolved. This TCR was recovered from a man in his fifties or sixties in good health and CMV-seropositive. CDR3 in amino acids: CASSDLGLYGYTF. The CDR3 region has the DNA TGTGCCAGCAGTGATCTCGGTCTCTATGGCTACACCTTC.